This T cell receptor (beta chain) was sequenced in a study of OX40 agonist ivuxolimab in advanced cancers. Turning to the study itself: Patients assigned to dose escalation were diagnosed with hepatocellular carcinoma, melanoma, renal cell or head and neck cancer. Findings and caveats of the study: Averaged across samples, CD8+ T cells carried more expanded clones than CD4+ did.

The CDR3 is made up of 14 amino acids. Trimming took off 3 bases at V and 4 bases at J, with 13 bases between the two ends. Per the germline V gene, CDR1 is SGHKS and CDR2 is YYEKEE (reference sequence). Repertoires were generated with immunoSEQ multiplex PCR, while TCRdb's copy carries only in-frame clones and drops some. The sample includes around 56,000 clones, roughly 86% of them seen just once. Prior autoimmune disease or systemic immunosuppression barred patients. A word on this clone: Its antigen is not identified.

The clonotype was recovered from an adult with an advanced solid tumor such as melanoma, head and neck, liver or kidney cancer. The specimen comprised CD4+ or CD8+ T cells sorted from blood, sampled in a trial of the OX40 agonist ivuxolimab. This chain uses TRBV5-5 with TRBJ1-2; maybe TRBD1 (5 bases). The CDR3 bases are TGTGCCAGCAGCTACGGGACGGAGTCCTATGGCTACACCTTC. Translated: CASSYGTESYGYTF.